The 10 T cell receptor beta chains below all came from one sample that was sequenced in a study of identical twins. TCRdb ran MiXCR on the 5' RACE reads and lists one entry per CDR3 protein. In the table there are nearly 900,000 distinct CDR3 sequences, 12% of which are singletons. These records were also assigned to another study, of yellow fever vaccine responses in identical twins.

Sequencing was performed on PBMCs. Source of these receptors: a woman between 18 and 29 years old in good health.

CDR3 sequence reads: CASSPPAGVAQYF. The CDR3 DNA is TGTGCCAGCAGCCCCCCCGCGGGGGTTGCGCAGTATTTT. This chain joins TRBV12-3 or TRBV12-4 and TRBJ2-3; 7 positions match TRBD2. V lost 6 bases and J lost 10; bases outside the gene matches: 10. The CDR3 spans 13 residues.

This clonotype was detected ten times or more. The J gene is TRBJ2-5, the V gene TRBV12-3 or TRBV12-4; D is tentatively TRBD1 or TRBD2 (5 bases each). The CDR3 consists of 15 residues. Trimming cost V 3 bases and J 9 bases, with 20 bases left between them. The chain's CDR3 is CASSFGTEELNSQYF. CDR3 DNA sequence: TGTGCCAGCAGTTTTGGGACCGAGGAGTTGAACTCCCAGTACTTC.

The chain joins TRBV6-4 to TRBJ1-1, with D tentatively TRBD1 (6 bases). Germline CDR1 and CDR2: MRHNA and SNTAGT. This CDR3 spans 15 amino acids. The V gene lost 6 bases and the J gene lost 0 bases, with 14 bases spanning the gap. The CDR3 DNA is TGTGCCAGCAGACCTCTAGGGGGTATGAACACTGAAGCTTTCTTT. The encoded protein is CASRPLGGMNTEAFF.

The chain combines TRBV6-1 with TRBJ1-2; possibly TRBD1 for D (6 bases). The CDR3 has 13 amino acids. V shed 7 bases and J shed 2 bases, with 11 bases lying between them. Per the germline V gene, CDR1 is MNHNS and CDR2 is SASEGT. The CDR3 region has the DNA TGTGCCAGCAACAGGGCGCCCAACTATGGCTACACCTTC. Translating it yields CASNRAPNYGYTF.

A few counts support this clonotype. The DNA for the CDR3 is TGTGCCAGCGCCCCACGGGGCGGACTACGAAATGAGCAGTTCTTC. This encodes CASAPRGGLRNEQFF. The chain joins TRBV12-3 or TRBV12-4 to TRBJ2-1; D is possibly TRBD2 (6 bases). This CDR3 is 15 amino acids long. V shed 8 bases and J shed 7 bases, with 21 bases lying between them.

The chain employs TRBV3-1 and TRBJ1-5; TRBD1 matches at 7 bases. With 0 bases clipped from V and 7 bases from J, the junction kept 6 bases outside the gene matches. Germline-derived CDR1 and CDR2 are LGHDT and YNNKEL (reference sequence). This CDR3 has 15 amino acids. CDR3 sequence: CASSQDKGGGQPQHF. In DNA, the CDR3 is TGTGCCAGCAGCCAAGATAAAGGGGGCGGACAGCCCCAGCATTTT.

At least ten counts were recorded for this clonotype. V and J are TRBV7-2 and TRBJ2-5; TRBD2 matches at 8 bases. The CDR3 is 14 residues long. Germline V gives CDR1 SGHTA, CDR2 FQGNSA. V lost 5 bases to trimming and J lost 4 bases; unmatched junction nucleotides: 6. The CDR3: CASSPSAGGETQYF. The CDR3 region has the DNA TGTGCCAGCAGCCCAAGCGCGGGGGGAGAGACCCAGTACTTC.

J is TRBJ2-5 and V is TRBV12-3 or TRBV12-4, with 15 bases fitting TRBD2. The CDR3 length is 18 residues. J gave up 0 bases and V 6 bases, and 8 bases lay outside the gene matches. CDR3 protein: CASSPAGLAGGNQETQYF. CDR3 sequence (DNA): TGTGCCAGCAGCCCAGCGGGACTAGCGGGAGGTAACCAAGAGACCCAGTACTTC.

This sequence joins TRBV11-3 and TRBJ2-2, with D uncertain. The length of the CDR3 is 15 residues. CDR1 and CDR2 (germline): SGHNT, YENEEA. The germline V and J ends were trimmed by 1 base and 2 bases, with 8 bases remaining between them. In DNA form, the CDR3 reads TGTGCCAGCAGCTTAGTCAGGCACAACACCGGGGAGCTGTTTTTT. It is translated as CASSLVRHNTGELFF. Full variable domain (rest looked up from reference TRBV11-3 and TRBJ2-2): EAGVVQSPRYKIIEKKQPVAFWCNPISGHNTLYWYLQNLGQGPELLIRYENEEAVDDSQLPKDRFSAERLKGVDSTLKIQPAELGDSAVYLCASSLVRHNTGELFFGEGSRLTVL.

This clonotype was picked up many times. The chain has TRBV29-1 and TRBJ1-2; TRBD1 aligns across 7 bases. This CDR3 contains 12 residues. Trimming at V came to 7 bases and at J to 4 bases, leaving 6 bases not matched to a gene. Germline V gene data show CDR1 as SQVTM and CDR2 as ANQGSEA. CDR3 protein: CSASQGIYGYTF. The CDR3, as DNA: TGCAGCGCATCACAGGGGATCTATGGCTACACCTTC. Looking up the rest from reference TRBV29-1 and TRBJ1-2 gives the full variable domain: SAVISQKPSRDICQRGTSLTIQCQVDSQVTMMFWYRQQPGQSLTLIATANQGSEATYESGFVIDKFPISRPNLTFSTLTVSNMSPEDSSIYLCSASQGIYGYTFGSGTRLTVV.